A single sample is the source of the 14 T cell receptor beta chains below, sequenced in a study of cytomegalovirus exposure and HLA in healthy donors. Clones were read by immunoSEQ multiplex PCR, and TCRdb kept only the in-frame ones, dropping some. Of about 330,000 clones in the sample, about 85% are singletons; the top ten hold roughly 1.2%. Sequencing was performed on PBMCs. All receptors derive from a woman aged 25 to 45 in good health and CMV-seropositive.

This clone turned up a few times. The gene calls are TRBV15 and TRBJ2-7; D remains ambiguous. The germline V gene has CDR1 LNHNV and CDR2 YYDKDF (reference sequence). The germline V and J ends were trimmed by 0 bases and 4 bases, with 4 bases remaining between them. The CDR3 loop spans 12 amino acids. CDR3 bases: TGTGCCACCAGCAGAGATATGTACGAGCAGTACTTC. The encoded protein is CATSRDMYEQYF.

This clone appeared a few times. The same CDR3 also results from other DNA sequences found in this sample. The chain recombines TRBV27 with TRBJ2-7; D is uncertain. In germline, CDR1 is MNHEY, CDR2 SMNVEV (reference sequence). This CDR3 has 13 amino acids. V dropped 3 bases and J dropped 0 bases, with 6 bases sitting between them. The CDR3 spells CASSFSGSYEQYF. CDR3 sequence (DNA): TGTGCCAGCAGTTTCTCCGGCTCCTACGAGCAGTACTTC.

This clone was observed a few times. The V gene is TRBV30, the J gene TRBJ1-1; no clear D gene. V was cut by 3 bases and J by 0 bases, with 5 bases left in between. Germline V gene data show CDR1 as GTSNPN and CDR2 as SVGIG (reference sequence). The CDR3 sequence is 12 residues long. Written as DNA, the CDR3 is TGTGCCTGGAGCGTGGTGAACACTGAAGCTTTCTTT. Amino acids: CAWSVVNTEAFF.

A few counts support this clone. The V gene is TRBV7-2, the J gene TRBJ2-7, with D possibly being TRBD2 (7 bases). The CDR3 has 15 residues. The V and J ends lost 7 bases and 3 bases respectively, with 19 bases between them. Germline V gene lookup returns CDR1 SGHTA and CDR2 FQGNSA. CDR3 sequence reads: CASIPLDGGLYEQYF. In nucleotides, the CDR3 is TGTGCCAGCATCCCCTTAGACGGGGGGCTCTACGAGCAGTACTTC.

The V and J genes are TRBV2 and TRBJ2-7; 10 nucleotides match TRBD1. Looked up from germline, CDR1 is SNHLY and CDR2 is FYNNEI. The CDR3 spans 13 residues. V was clipped by 11 bases and J by 3 bases; unmatched bases: 7. The CDR3 sequence: CASAGDRGYEQYF. CDR3 nucleotides: TGTGCCTCAGCGGGGGACAGGGGCTACGAGCAGTACTTC.

J is TRBJ2-1 and V is TRBV7-3, with 7 bases that match TRBD1. This CDR3 spans 16 amino acids. CDR1 is SGHTA and CDR2 is FQGTGA in the germline V gene. The V and J ends lost 5 bases and 1 base, in that order; junction bases with no gene match: 8. The CDR3: CASSANRGMSYNEQFF. CDR3 nucleotide sequence: TGTGCCAGCAGCGCGAACAGGGGAATGTCCTACAATGAGCAGTTCTTC.

This clone has more than one count but fewer than ten. The V gene is TRBV30, the J gene TRBJ1-5; D is undetermined. Germline V CDR1 and CDR2: GTSNPN, SVGIG (reference sequence). The CDR3 length is 14 residues. Trimming cost V 3 bases and J 7 bases, with 16 bases left between them. The CDR3 coding sequence is TGTGCCTGGAGAGGCAGCGGGCGAGGGCAGCCCCAGCATTTT. It is translated as CAWRGSGRGQPQHF.

The chain is built from TRBV29-1 and TRBJ2-2; 9 bases line up with TRBD1. V shed 6 bases and J 5 bases; nucleotides not matched to a gene: 10. Germline V gene data show CDR1 as SQVTM and CDR2 as ANQGSEA. The CDR3 sequence is 15 residues long. The CDR3 coding sequence is TGCAGCGTCAGAACAGGGGGCGCAAGTACCGGGGAGCTGTTTTTT. Its protein is CSVRTGGASTGELFF.

The chain is built from TRBV6-5 and TRBJ1-4, with 7 bases matching TRBD1. This CDR3 has 15 amino acids. V was pared by 2 bases and J by 7 bases, with 7 bases of the junction left unmatched. Germline V gives CDR1 MNHEY, CDR2 SVGAGI. The CDR3 reads CASSYDRGRGEKLFF. The CDR3 coding sequence is TGTGCCAGCAGTTACGATAGGGGGCGGGGTGAAAAACTGTTTTTT.

A single count supports this clone. The chain has TRBV27 and TRBJ2-7; a possible D gene is TRBD1 (5 bases). Trimming removed 7 bases at V and 3 bases at J, with 22 bases between. This CDR3 has 16 amino acids. CDR1 is MNHEY, CDR2 SMNVEV, per germline (reference sequence). Here the CDR3 reads CASTQGGEVPFYEQYF. CDR3 nucleotide sequence: TGTGCCAGCACCCAGGGTGGGGAAGTCCCCTTCTACGAGCAGTACTTC.

In its sample, this clone was seen a few times. The chain uses TRBV15 and TRBJ2-1; no clear D gene. The CDR3 has 14 residues. CDR1 is LNHNV and CDR2 is YYDKDF in the germline V gene (reference sequence). With 3 bases removed from V and 5 bases from J, the gap between germline ends came to 11 bases. CDR3 residues: CATSRRNRDNEQFF. The CDR3 nucleotides are TGTGCCACCAGCAGGCGAAATAGGGACAATGAGCAGTTCTTC.

CDR3 coding DNA: TGTGCCTGGGCGGGACTACGGGTAGATACGCAGTATTTT. Amino acids: CAWAGLRVDTQYF. The chain has TRBV30 and TRBJ2-3, with 7 bases that match TRBD2. The V and J ends lost 5 bases and 5 bases, in that order; junction bases with no gene match: 7. Per the germline V gene, CDR1 is GTSNPN and CDR2 is SVGIG (reference sequence). The CDR3 is 13 residues long.

This clone was counted a single time. V and J are TRBV5-1 and TRBJ2-1; 11 positions agree with TRBD2. The V segment lost 0 bases and the J segment 8 bases; nucleotides outside the gene matches: 4. The CDR3 consists of 15 residues. CDR1 and CDR2 (germline): SGHRS, YFSETQ. The CDR3 DNA sequence: TGCGCCAGCAGCTTGGGTAGCGGGGGGGCCCATGAGCAGTTCTTC. Translating gives CASSLGSGGAHEQFF.

V and J are TRBV7-8 and TRBJ2-7, with D maybe TRBD2 (6 bases). Between the trimmed V and J ends, which lost 1 base and 0 bases, there was a span of 16 bases. The CDR3 runs 17 residues. Germline CDR1 SGHVS, CDR2 FQNEAQ. The CDR3 region is CASSLGGLGGFSYEQYF. The CDR3, as DNA: TGTGCCAGCAGCTTAGGGGGTCTCGGAGGGTTCTCCTACGAGCAGTACTTC.